This T cell receptor beta chain comes out of a study of response to subunit inactivated influenza vaccine. MiXCR was run by TCRdb on the RT-PCR reads, yielding one entry per CDR3 protein. The sample records approximately 170,000 distinct CDR3 sequences, about an eighth being singletons. Findings and limits, study-wide: With each seasonal influenza vaccination, the authors suggested, few new T cells are recruited.

This clonotype was counted ten times or more. Antigen: not known. Losses at the gene ends were 6 bases for V and 4 bases for J; bases not matched to a gene: 7. The CDR3 has 15 amino acids. CDR1 is MDHEN and CDR2 is SYDVKM in the germline V gene. This chain links TRBV28 with TRBJ2-1; 9 bases match TRBD1. Sequenced here: CD8+ T cells sorted from PBMCs, sampled more than 4 days after vaccination. This receptor was obtained from a man aged 45-65 years who received an inactivated influenza vaccine. CDR3 loop: CASSPGQGGYNEQFF. Written as DNA, the CDR3 is TGTGCCAGCAGCCCGGGACAGGGAGGTTACAATGAGCAGTTCTTC.